This TCR beta chain came from a study of metastatic and nonmetastatic thyroid tumors. TCRdb re-called the PCR reads with MiXCR. The sample shows just over 70,000 clones, 18% of them seen only once. This clone appeared a few times. Its antigen is undetermined. Study-level findings and limits: It was reported that TCR beta diversity was significantly higher in malignant thyroid tumors than benign nodules, in blood and tumor.

Looked up from germline, CDR1 is MGHRA and CDR2 is YSYEKL. The ends were cut back, 3 bases at V and 3 bases at J, with 9 bases in the middle. This CDR3 has 14 amino acids. None of the patients had undergone any treatment ahead of thyroid surgery. The chain links TRBV4-1 to TRBJ1-5, with D possibly being TRBD1 (6 bases). Sequencing input: blood. This TCR derives from a female donor with papillary thyroid cancer or a benign thyroid nodule (not recorded which). Some clones in this sample may be carry-over from other donors' samples. In DNA, the CDR3 is TGCGCCAGCAGCCAGGGACACTTCAATCAGCCCCAGCATTTT. Its translation is CASSQGHFNQPQHF.